The 27 T cell receptor beta chains in this list originate from one sample, sequenced in a study of T cells in Graves' hyperthyroidism and ophthalmopathy. It was RNA transcripts that yielded the amplified TCR beta CDR3 regions. A first-round RT-PCR of the TCR CDR3 used the HTBI primer set. TCRdb recomputed calls from the multiplex PCR reads with MiXCR, one row per CDR3 protein. The sample holds 500,000 to 650,000 distinct CDR3 sequences, about 20% seen once. Sequenced sample: blood. These receptors were collected from a man aged 35 to 55 with Graves' ophthalmopathy.

This clonotype came up many times. The chain couples TRBV6-5 to TRBJ1-1; D may be TRBD1 (6 bases). The V end was cut by 4 bases, the J end by 7 bases, with 10 bases between. CDR1 and CDR2 (germline): MNHEY, SVGAGI. The CDR3 consists of 12 residues. In nucleotides, the CDR3 is TGTGCCAGCAGTTCACAGGGTTTTGAAGCTTTCTTT. This encodes CASSSQGFEAFF.

CDR3 region: CASSLTQRGYEQYF. The DNA for the CDR3 is TGTGCCAGCAGCTTAACGCAGAGGGGCTACGAGCAGTACTTC. This chain links TRBV11-2 with TRBJ2-7, with D tentatively TRBD1 or TRBD2 (5 bases each). Germline lookup yields CDR1 SGHAT and CDR2 FQNNGV. This CDR3 is 14 amino acids long. With 2 bases removed from V and 3 bases from J, the gap between germline ends came to 11 bases.

V gene TRBV2 combines with J gene TRBJ1-4; D remains ambiguous. The CDR3 runs to 11 residues. CDR1 is SNHLY, CDR2 FYNNEI, per germline. Trimming took off 8 bases at V and 5 bases at J, with 6 bases between the two ends. CDR3 sequence: CASERNEKLFF. In DNA form, the CDR3 reads TGTGCCAGCGAGCGGAATGAAAAACTGTTTTTT.

The table lists this clonotype with many counts. The rearrangement uses TRBV11-2 and TRBJ2-1; D is possibly TRBD2 (6 bases). The CDR3 loop spans 14 amino acids. Germline V gives CDR1 SGHAT, CDR2 FQNNGV. V gave up 11 bases and J gave up 3 bases, with 17 bases separating them. Written as DNA, the CDR3 is TGTGCCGGGGGAGGAGCACGGGACTACAATGAGCAGTTCTTC. It encodes CAGGGARDYNEQFF.

The rearrangement uses TRBV5-1 and TRBJ2-2; possible D gene TRBD2, 5 bases. The V gene's germline CDR1 is SGHRS and CDR2 YFSETQ. The CDR3 is 13 amino acids. V lost 3 bases and J lost 6, with 9 bases in between. The CDR3 DNA reads TGCGCCAGCAGCTCCGAGAGGGCCGGGGAGCTGTTTTTT. Translating it yields CASSSERAGELFF.

CDR3 amino acids: CASSQSGELFF. The CDR3 bases are TGCGCCAGCAGCCAATCAGGGGAGCTGTTTTTT. The rearrangement joins TRBV4-1 to TRBJ2-2; D is unclear. Germline CDR1 and CDR2: MGHRA and YSYEKL. With 2 bases removed from V and 8 bases from J, the gap between germline ends came to 3 bases. This CDR3 has 11 amino acids.

The chain recombines TRBV14 with TRBJ2-5; 10 nucleotides match TRBD1. Germline V gives CDR1 SGHDN, CDR2 FVKESK. V lost 3 bases and J lost 3; bases outside the gene matches: 7. The CDR3 runs to 16 residues. CDR3 protein: CASSHLPGQGEETQYF. The CDR3 nucleotides read TGTGCCAGCAGCCATCTTCCCGGACAGGGGGAAGAGACCCAGTACTTC.

This clonotype was counted only a few times. V and J are TRBV2 and TRBJ1-3; 7 bases align to TRBD1. Trimming removed 6 bases from V and 4 bases from J; junction bases left unmatched: 9. Germline lookup yields CDR1 SNHLY and CDR2 FYNNEI. The CDR3 spans 15 residues. The CDR3 DNA follows: TGTGCCAGCAGGAGAACGACAGGGACCGGAAACACCATATATTTT. It specifies CASRRTTGTGNTIYF. The variable domain in full, with the rest retrieved from reference TRBV2 and TRBJ1-3, is EPEVTQTPSHQVTQMGQEVILRCVPISNHLYFYWYRQILGQKVEFLVSFYNNEISEKSEIFDDQFSVERPDGSNFTLKIRSTKLEDSAMYFCASRRTTGTGNTIYFGEGSWLTVV.

This clonotype was seen many times. This chain joins TRBV11-2 and TRBJ1-1, with D tentatively TRBD1 (6 bases). CDR1 is SGHAT and CDR2 is FQNNGV in the germline V gene. The CDR3 spans 15 residues. Trimming took off 0 bases at V and 5 bases at J, with 13 bases between the two ends. DNA for the CDR3: TGTGCCAGCAGCTTAGATGTGGGGGGCTTTACTGAAGCTTTCTTT. This sequence encodes CASSLDVGGFTEAFF.

This clonotype was picked up a small number of times. This sequence joins TRBV30 and TRBJ2-5; no clear D. The CDR3 totals 14 residues. Per the germline V gene, CDR1 is GTSNPN and CDR2 is SVGIG (reference sequence). The germline V and J ends were trimmed by 0 bases and 0 bases, with 8 bases remaining between them. CDR3 region: CAWSVMSYQETQYF. The DNA of the CDR3 is TGTGCCTGGAGTGTTATGAGTTACCAAGAGACCCAGTACTTC.

The chain links TRBV5-4 to TRBJ2-3, with D unclear. The CDR3 consists of 14 residues. Germline V CDR1 and CDR2: SGHNT, YYREEE (reference sequence). The V end was cut by 3 bases, the J end by 4 bases, with 12 bases between. CDR3 DNA sequence: TGTGCCAGCAGCTACTACATGGGTGCAGATACGCAGTATTTT. This translates into CASSYYMGADTQYF. Complete variable domain (other parts from reference TRBV5-4 and TRBJ2-3): ETGVTQSPTHLIKTRGQQVTLRCSSQSGHNTVSWYQQALGQGPQFIFQYYREEENGRGNFPPRFSGLQFPNYSSELNVNALELDDSALYLCASSYYMGADTQYFGPGTRLTVL.

In its sample, this clonotype was seen a few times. The CDR3 protein is CASSGRLAGGPMEWNEQFF. The DNA for the CDR3 is TGTGCCAGCAGCGGTCGACTAGCGGGGGGGCCAATGGAGTGGAATGAGCAGTTCTTC. The chain has TRBV9 and TRBJ2-1; 14 bases map to TRBD2. This CDR3 comprises 19 residues. Germline lookup yields CDR1 SGDLS and CDR2 YYNGEE. V lost 3 bases, J lost 7 bases, and 15 bases stayed unmatched.

In its sample, this clonotype was seen once. V usage is TRBV29-1 and J usage is TRBJ2-7, with 7 bases lining up with TRBD2. Germline V lookup: CDR1 SQVTM, CDR2 ANQGSEA. The CDR3 is 14 amino acids. Trimming cost V 3 bases and J 5 bases; bases outside gene matches: 10. This chain's CDR3 is CSVDGGGAGHEQYF. CDR3 coding DNA: TGCAGCGTTGACGGGGGAGGGGCGGGGCACGAGCAGTACTTC.

This clonotype was detected ten times or more. The gene calls are TRBV3-1 and TRBJ1-2; D unclear. The CDR3 spans 13 residues. Trimming took 1 base from V and 7 from J, leaving 10 bases between them. Germline V gives CDR1 LGHDT, CDR2 YNNKEL (reference sequence). CDR3 in DNA: TGTGCCAGCAGCCAAGGCGGAGGCGGTGGCTACACCTTC. It encodes CASSQGGGGGYTF.

This clonotype was detected ten times or more. The chain is built from TRBV7-2 and TRBJ2-7; 15 positions agree with TRBD2. This CDR3 comprises 18 residues. The germline V gene has CDR1 SGHTA and CDR2 FQGNSA. The V segment lost 0 bases and the J segment 6 bases; nucleotides outside the gene matches: 9. Here the CDR3 reads CASSLASAPGLAGGEQYF. The CDR3 coding sequence is TGTGCCAGCAGCTTAGCCTCTGCCCCGGGACTAGCGGGAGGCGAGCAGTACTTC.

V and J are TRBV19 and TRBJ2-1; 7 bases match TRBD2. This CDR3 region has 13 residues. Germline values: CDR1 LNHDA, CDR2 SQIVND (reference sequence). V lost 6 bases and J lost 8; bases outside the gene matches: 7. The CDR3 DNA reads as TGTGCCAGTAGCCGCCGACTAGCCCATGAGCAGTTCTTC. This codes for CASSRRLAHEQFF.

This chain connects TRBV20-1 to TRBJ2-7; D uncertain. Germline values: CDR1 DFQATT, CDR2 SNEGSKA (reference sequence). The CDR3 loop spans 13 amino acids. Trimming removed 3 bases from V and 3 bases from J, with 12 bases in between. CDR3: CSARPGHIYEQYF. The CDR3 coding sequence is TGCAGTGCTAGGCCTGGGCATATCTACGAGCAGTACTTC.

This clonotype was recorded a few times. This chain joins TRBV28 and TRBJ2-5, with 7 bases that match TRBD2. Trimming removed 5 bases from V and 3 bases from J; junction bases left unmatched: 6. Germline loops: CDR1 MDHEN, CDR2 SYDVKM. There are 14 residues in the CDR3. The CDR3: CASSVGGREETQYF. Here the CDR3 DNA reads TGTGCCAGCAGTGTGGGAGGGCGGGAAGAGACCCAGTACTTC.

In this sample, this clonotype turned up many times. The rearrangement joins TRBV7-3 to TRBJ2-2, with 7 bases that match TRBD1. J gave up 3 bases and V 8 bases, and 0 bases lay outside the gene matches. The CDR3 length is 12 residues. Looked up from germline, CDR1 is SGHTA and CDR2 is FQGTGA. CDR3 amino acids: CASGTDTGELFF. The CDR3 nucleotides are TGTGCCAGCGGGACAGACACCGGGGAGCTGTTTTTT.

The V call is TRBV12-3 or TRBV12-4, the J call TRBJ2-7; 14 bases fit TRBD2. The CDR3 has 15 residues. J lost 7 bases, V lost 5 bases, and 7 bases had no gene match. CDR3 in amino acids: CASSPRLAGGSEQYF. DNA of the CDR3: TGTGCCAGCAGTCCCAGACTAGCGGGGGGGAGTGAGCAGTACTTC.

The chain couples TRBV3-1 to TRBJ2-3, with 9 bases lining up with TRBD2. CDR1 and CDR2 (germline): LGHDT, YNNKEL (reference sequence). V trimming: 4 bases; J trimming: 3 bases; junction bases outside the gene matches: 11. CDR3 length: 17 amino acids. The CDR3 DNA reads TGTGCCAGCAGCCCTCATTTGGCTAGCGGGACAACAGATACGCAGTATTTT. It encodes CASSPHLASGTTDTQYF.

The chain carries TRBV6-1 and TRBJ2-7; 9 bases fit TRBD2. This CDR3 region has 15 residues. Germline V gene sequence: CDR1 MNHNS, CDR2 SASEGT. After removal of 5 bases from V and 6 bases from J, the junction contained 11 bases not matched to a gene. The CDR3 DNA follows: TGTGCCAGCAGTCTAATAGGCGGGAGGGCGGTCGAGCAGTACTTC. As protein: CASSLIGGRAVEQYF.

The gene calls are TRBV9 and TRBJ2-2, with 10 positions matching TRBD2. The CDR3 runs to 16 residues. Losses at the gene ends were 0 bases for V and 5 bases for J; bases not matched to a gene: 4. Germline assignment: CDR1 SGDLS and CDR2 YYNGEE. For the CDR3, the DNA is TGTGCCAGCAGCGTAGTGGATAGCGGGGGGACCGGGGAGCTGTTTTTT. As protein: CASSVVDSGGTGELFF.

This clonotype was seen ten or more times. The chain uses TRBV11-2 and TRBJ2-5, with D uncertain. Germline V lookup: CDR1 SGHAT, CDR2 FQNNGV. V was trimmed by 7 bases and J by 5 bases, leaving 8 bases between them. The CDR3 sequence is 11 residues long. The CDR3 DNA follows: TGTGCCAGCACCCCCGGTGAGACCCAGTACTTC. Translating gives CASTPGETQYF. Supplemented by reference TRBV11-2 and TRBJ2-5, the full variable domain reads EAGVAQSPRYKIIEKRQSVAFWCNPISGHATLYWYQQILGQGPKLLIQFQNNGVVDDSQLPKDRFSAERLKGVDSTLKIQPAKLEDSAVYLCASTPGETQYFGPGTRLLVL.

This clonotype has more than one count but fewer than ten. The chain uses TRBV28 and TRBJ1-2, with a possible D match to TRBD1 (5 bases). Germline V gene lookup returns CDR1 MDHEN and CDR2 SYDVKM. This CDR3 comprises 12 residues. V dropped 4 bases and J dropped 13 bases, with 16 bases sitting between them. CDR3 sequence (DNA): TGTGCCAGCAGTTCCATGGGACGTCCCGTCACCTTC. This translates into CASSSMGRPVTF.

This clonotype has only a few counts. The V and J genes are TRBV2 and TRBJ2-1; D unresolved. Looked up from germline, CDR1 is SNHLY and CDR2 is FYNNEI. The ends were cut back, 3 bases at V and 15 bases at J, with 3 bases in the middle. The CDR3 spans 8 residues. CDR3 region: CASSERFF. Here the CDR3 DNA reads TGTGCCAGCAGTGAGAGGTTCTTC.

This clonotype was recorded at least ten times. This chain links TRBV20-1 with TRBJ1-1; 12 bases line up with TRBD1. Germline trimming cut 3 bases from V and 9 bases from J; bases unmatched to any gene: 11. CDR3 length: 15 residues. Germline CDR1 is DFQATT and CDR2 is SNEGSKA (reference sequence). CDR3 coding DNA: TGCAGTGCTAGTTCCGGGACAGGGGGCCGGGGGAAAGCTTTCTTT. Protein product: CSASSGTGGRGKAFF.